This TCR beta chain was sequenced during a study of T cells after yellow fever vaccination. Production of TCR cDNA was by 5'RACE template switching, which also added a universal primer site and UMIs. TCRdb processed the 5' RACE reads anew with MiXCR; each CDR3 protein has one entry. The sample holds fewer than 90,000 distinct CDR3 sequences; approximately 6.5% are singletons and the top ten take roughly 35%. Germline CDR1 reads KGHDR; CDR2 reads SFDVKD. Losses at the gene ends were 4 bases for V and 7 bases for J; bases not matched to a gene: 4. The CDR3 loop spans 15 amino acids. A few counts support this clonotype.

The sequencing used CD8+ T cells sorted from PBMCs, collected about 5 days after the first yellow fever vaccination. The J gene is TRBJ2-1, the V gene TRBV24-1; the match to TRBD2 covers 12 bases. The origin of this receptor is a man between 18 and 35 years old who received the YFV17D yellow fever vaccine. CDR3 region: CATSDPTSGGNEQFF. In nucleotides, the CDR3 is TGTGCCACCAGTGACCCGACTAGCGGGGGTAATGAGCAGTTCTTC.